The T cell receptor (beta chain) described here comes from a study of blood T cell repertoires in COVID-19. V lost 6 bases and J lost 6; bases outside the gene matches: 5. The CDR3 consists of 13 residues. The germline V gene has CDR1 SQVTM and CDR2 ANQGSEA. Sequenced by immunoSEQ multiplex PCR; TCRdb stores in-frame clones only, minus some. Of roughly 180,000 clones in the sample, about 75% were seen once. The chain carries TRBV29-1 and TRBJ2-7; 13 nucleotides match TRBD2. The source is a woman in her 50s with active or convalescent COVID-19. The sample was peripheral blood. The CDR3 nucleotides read TGCAGCGTAACTAGCGGGGGGGCCGGCGAGCAGTACTTC. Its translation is CSVTSGGAGEQYF.